These T cell receptor beta chains were read from a single sample in a study of response to subunit inactivated influenza vaccine. TCRdb called the RT-PCR reads again in MiXCR, with one record for every CDR3 protein. Of about 500,000 distinct CDR3 sequences in the sample, about an eighth are singletons; the top ten hold about 12%. The input for sequencing was PBMCs from blood, taken around seven weeks after vaccination. Receptors originate from a man aged 45-65 years who received an inactivated influenza vaccine. Both conserved end residues are part of each CDR3. D genes are given only for firm matches. The size of a clone is reported for some rows only, either as once, few or many, or as a class for expanded clones.

cdr3_aa cdr3_nt v_call clone_size d_call j_call
CASSHLLAGGTNEQFF TGTGCCAGCAGCCATCTACTAGCGGGAGGGACGAATGAGCAGTTCTTC TRBV4-2 NA TRBD2 TRBJ2-1
CSALGQGGQPQHF TGCAGTGCCTTGGGACAGGGAGGGCAGCCCCAGCATTTT TRBV20-1 few TRBD1 TRBJ1-5
CSASRGFHEQYF TGCAGTGCTAGTCGAGGGTTCCACGAGCAGTACTTC TRBV20-1 many NA TRBJ2-7
CASSLVDREETQHF TGTGCCAGCAGTTTAGTCGACAGGGAAGAGACCCAGCACTTC TRBV12-3/TRBV12-4 few TRBD1 TRBJ2-5
CASSVDRVNGYTF TGCGCCAGCAGTGTCGACAGGGTGAATGGCTACACCTTC TRBV5-1 NA TRBD1 TRBJ1-2
CASSLGPPGDTQYF TGCGCCAGCAGCCTCGGCCCGCCCGGCGATACGCAGTATTTT TRBV4-3 many NA TRBJ2-3
CASSQTQRGVYEQFF TGCGCCAGCAGCCAAACTCAGCGGGGGGTCTATGAGCAGTTCTTC TRBV4-3 NA TRBD2 TRBJ2-1
CASRATSGSETQYF TGTGCCAGCAGGGCAACTAGCGGGAGTGAGACCCAGTACTTC TRBV6-1 NA TRBD2 TRBJ2-5
CASSQDTGTNSPLHF TGTGCCAGCAGCCAAGATACAGGGACGAATTCACCCCTCCACTTT TRBV3-1 few NA TRBJ1-6
CASSLARGSPAGKNIQYF TGTGCCAGCAGTTTAGCGCGAGGATCGCCGGCGGGCAAAAACATTCAGTACTTC TRBV12-3/TRBV12-4 NA NA TRBJ2-4
CASRKTGSSYEQYF TGTGCCAGCCGCAAGACAGGAAGCTCCTACGAGCAGTACTTC TRBV7-8 many NA TRBJ2-7
CASSQGAIQPQHF TGTGCCAGCAGCCAGGGGGCCATTCAGCCCCAGCATTTT TRBV11-2 few TRBD1 TRBJ1-5
CASSLAGTVAQPQHF TGTGCCAGCAGCTTAGCTGGGACAGTAGCGCAGCCCCAGCATTTT TRBV7-9 NA TRBD1 TRBJ1-5
CASSPRVYQETQYF TGTGCCAGCAGTCCACGGGTGTACCAAGAGACCCAGTACTTC TRBV12-3/TRBV12-4 few NA TRBJ2-5
CASSPIGDFRYEQYF TGCGCCAGCAGCCCCATCGGGGACTTTCGCTACGAGCAGTACTTC TRBV5-1 few NA TRBJ2-7
CASSQEAVGYEQYF TGTGCCAGCAGCCAAGAAGCTGTTGGGTACGAGCAGTACTTC TRBV4-2 few NA TRBJ2-7
CASGTLDGYTF TGTGCCAGCGGGACCTTGGACGGCTACACCTTC TRBV6-2/TRBV6-3 NA NA TRBJ1-2
CASSLVAGGVDEQFF TGTGCCAGCAGCTTAGTGGCGGGCGGGGTTGATGAGCAGTTCTTC TRBV11-3 few NA TRBJ2-1
CASRPTGDSNQPQHF TGTGCCAGCAGGCCGACAGGGGATAGCAATCAGCCCCAGCATTTT TRBV12-3/TRBV12-4 NA TRBD1 TRBJ1-5
CASSYGTSGSPNEQFF TGTGCCAGCAGCTATGGGACTAGCGGGAGCCCCAATGAGCAGTTCTTC TRBV4-2 few TRBD2 TRBJ2-1
CATRQGLNIQYF TGTGCCACCCGACAGGGGTTAAACATTCAGTACTTC TRBV28 NA TRBD1 TRBJ2-4
CASSLYRTNTGELFF TGTGCCAGCAGTTTATACAGAACCAACACCGGGGAGCTGTTTTTT TRBV28 many NA TRBJ2-2
CASSPPGRIASSYEQYF TGTGCCAGCAGCCCGCCGGGTAGGATAGCGAGCTCCTACGAGCAGTACTTC TRBV7-2 many NA TRBJ2-7
CASSLGLGNYEQYF TGTGCCAGCAGCTTAGGGTTAGGGAACTACGAGCAGTACTTC TRBV7-8 few NA TRBJ2-7
CASSLSGSGGARIQYF TGTGCCAGCAGTTTATCGGGTAGCGGGGGGGCCAGGATACAGTACTTC TRBV28 many TRBD2 TRBJ2-5
CASSLARLRYRGYTF TGTGCCAGCAGTTTAGCGAGATTGAGGTATCGGGGCTACACCTTC TRBV12-3/TRBV12-4 many NA TRBJ1-2